This note documents a single TCR beta chain sequence. Its specificity is not known. The repertoire was sequenced with immunoSEQ multiplex PCR; TCRdb's copy has only in-frame clones and lacks some. The sample contains some 30,000 clones, about nine tenths of which appear only once. This CDR3 region has 14 residues. Germline V CDR1 and CDR2: SEHNR, FQNEAQ (reference sequence). Unmatched junction bases numbered 5, after V lost 4 bases and J lost 6 bases. The record originates from a study of neoadjuvant nivolumab and ipilimumab in lung cancer. General study points: Only two of four nivolumab-treated tumors gained richness and clonality by surgery.

The sample here was peripheral blood, taken after neoadjuvant nivolumab, alone or with ipilimumab, at or shortly before surgery. This chain uses TRBV7-9 with TRBJ2-3; 9 nucleotides agree with TRBD2. The origin of this receptor is an adult with non-small cell lung cancer. CDR3 DNA sequence: TGTGCCAGCAGCTCGCGGGGGGGCCGCGATACGCAGTATTTT. This translates into CASSSRGGRDTQYF. Filled out from reference TRBV7-9 and TRBJ2-3, the complete variable domain reads DTGVSQNPRHKITKRGQNVTFRCDPISEHNRLYWYRQTLGQGPEFLTYFQNEAQLEKSRLLSDRFSAERPKGSFSTLEIQRTEQGDSAMYLCASSSRGGRDTQYFGPGTRLTVL.